This TCR beta chain was captured by sequencing in a study of cytomegalovirus exposure and HLA in healthy donors. Whole-study findings and limits: Most of the CMV-associated TCR beta chains (in a later analysis) appeared to be HLA-restricted. Analysis performed later found 16,951 TCR beta sequences associated with HLA alleles at 0.05 false discovery rate. For most TCR sequences rarity was the rule, although some public TCRs occurred in many donors.

Note on this clone: What it binds is unknown.

CDR1 and CDR2 from the germline V gene are MDHEN and SYDVKM. The CDR3 length is 14 residues. Unmatched junction bases numbered 6, after V lost 2 bases and J lost 7 bases. PCR amplification relied on 60 Vbeta primers (plus 13 Jbeta primers). The authors' processing: Later work found 65 million to 85 million unique TCR beta chains, with approximately 12 million shared. Produced via immunoSEQ multiplex PCR; TCRdb's table is partial and in-frame only. V, J and clone size are those of that table, while D and trimming were read from the DNA. The profile covers around 98,000 clones, with roughly 70% appearing a single time and 2% to 2.5% taken by the ten largest.

The chain joins TRBV28 to TRBJ2-7, with TRBD1 identical over 9 bases. This clonotype originated in a man aged 45-60 years in good health and CMV-seronegative. Sequences were obtained from PBMCs. The CDR3 region has the DNA TGTGCCAGCAGTTTAACAGGGACAGGGAGTGAGCAGTACTTC. It translates to CASSLTGTGSEQYF.